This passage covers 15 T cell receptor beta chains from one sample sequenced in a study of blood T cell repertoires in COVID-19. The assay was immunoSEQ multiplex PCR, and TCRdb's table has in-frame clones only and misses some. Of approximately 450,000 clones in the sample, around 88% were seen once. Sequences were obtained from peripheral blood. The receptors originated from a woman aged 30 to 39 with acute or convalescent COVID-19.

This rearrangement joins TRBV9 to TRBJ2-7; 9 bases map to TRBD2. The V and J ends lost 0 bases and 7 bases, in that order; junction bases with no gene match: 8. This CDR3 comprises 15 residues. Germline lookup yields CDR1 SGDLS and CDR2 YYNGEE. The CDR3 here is CASSVDGTSRWEQYF. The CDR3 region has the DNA TGTGCCAGCAGCGTAGACGGGACTAGCCGGTGGGAGCAGTACTTC.

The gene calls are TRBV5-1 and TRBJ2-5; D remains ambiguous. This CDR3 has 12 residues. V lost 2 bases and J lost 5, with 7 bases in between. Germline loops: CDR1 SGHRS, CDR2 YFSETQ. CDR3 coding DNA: TGCGCCAGCAGCTTAAATTATGAGACCCAGTACTTC. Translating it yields CASSLNYETQYF.

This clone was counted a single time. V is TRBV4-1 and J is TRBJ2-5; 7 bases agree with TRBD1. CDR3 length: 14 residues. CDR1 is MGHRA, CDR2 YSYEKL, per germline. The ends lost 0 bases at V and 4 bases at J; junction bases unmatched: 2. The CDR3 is CASSQEQGLETQYF. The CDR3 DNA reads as TGCGCCAGCAGCCAAGAACAGGGGCTAGAGACCCAGTACTTC.

CDR3 amino acids: CAWSVNRLQETQYF. The CDR3 nucleotides are TGTGCCTGGAGTGTAAACCGGTTACAAGAGACCCAGTACTTC. The chain combines TRBV30 with TRBJ2-5; no clear D. The ends were cut back, 0 bases at V and 2 bases at J, with 10 bases in the middle. The CDR3 has 14 residues. From germline, CDR1 is GTSNPN and CDR2 SVGIG (reference sequence).

DNA for the CDR3: TGCGCCAGCAGCACCACCCGGCCAGGAGAGACCCAGTACTTC. Translated, it gives CASSTTRPGETQYF. The gene calls are TRBV4-1 and TRBJ2-5; D not resolved. This CDR3 has 14 residues. Germline CDR1 and CDR2: MGHRA and YSYEKL. Trimming shortened V by 5 bases and J by 4 bases, and 14 bases separated the two germline ends.

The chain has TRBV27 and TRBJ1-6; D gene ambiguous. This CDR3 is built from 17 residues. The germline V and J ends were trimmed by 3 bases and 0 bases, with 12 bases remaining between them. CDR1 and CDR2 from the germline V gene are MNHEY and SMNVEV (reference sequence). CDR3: CASSFRRRSSYNSPLHF. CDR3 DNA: TGTGCCAGCAGTTTTCGGAGAAGGAGCTCCTATAATTCACCCCTCCACTTT.

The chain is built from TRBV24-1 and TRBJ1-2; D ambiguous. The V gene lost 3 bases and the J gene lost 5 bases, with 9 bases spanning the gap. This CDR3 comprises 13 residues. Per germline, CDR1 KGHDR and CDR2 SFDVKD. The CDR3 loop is CATSDNPLYGYTF. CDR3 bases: TGTGCCACCAGTGATAACCCACTGTATGGCTACACCTTC.

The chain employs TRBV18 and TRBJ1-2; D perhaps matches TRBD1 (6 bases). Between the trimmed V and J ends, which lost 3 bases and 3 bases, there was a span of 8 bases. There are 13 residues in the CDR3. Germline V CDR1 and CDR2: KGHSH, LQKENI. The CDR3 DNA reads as TGTGCCAGCTCACCGTCAGGGGACTATGGCTACACCTTC. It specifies CASSPSGDYGYTF.

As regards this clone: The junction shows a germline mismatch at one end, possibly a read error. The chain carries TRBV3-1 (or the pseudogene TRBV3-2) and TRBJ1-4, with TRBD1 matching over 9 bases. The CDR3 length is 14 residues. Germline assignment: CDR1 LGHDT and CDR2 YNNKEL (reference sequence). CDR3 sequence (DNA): TGTGCCAGCAGCCAAAATGTTCCCGGGACAGGGACCGTTTTT. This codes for CASSQNVPGTGTVF.

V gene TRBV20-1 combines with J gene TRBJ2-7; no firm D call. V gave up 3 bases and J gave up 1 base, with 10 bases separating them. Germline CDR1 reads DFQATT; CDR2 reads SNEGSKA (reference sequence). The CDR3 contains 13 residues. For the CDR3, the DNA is TGCAGTGCTAGTAAGCTGGTGTCCTACGAGCAGTACTTC. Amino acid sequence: CSASKLVSYEQYF.

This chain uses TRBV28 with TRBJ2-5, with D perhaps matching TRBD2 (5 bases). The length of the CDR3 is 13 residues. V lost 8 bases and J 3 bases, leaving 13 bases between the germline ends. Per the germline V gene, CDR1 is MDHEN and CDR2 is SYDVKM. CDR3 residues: CASADIGKETQYF. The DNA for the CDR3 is TGTGCCAGCGCCGACATCGGGAAAGAGACCCAGTACTTC.

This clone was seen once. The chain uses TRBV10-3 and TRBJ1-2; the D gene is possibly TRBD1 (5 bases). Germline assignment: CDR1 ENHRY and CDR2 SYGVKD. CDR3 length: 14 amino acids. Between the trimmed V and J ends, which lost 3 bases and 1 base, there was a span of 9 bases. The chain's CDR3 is CAISEDSNNYGYTF. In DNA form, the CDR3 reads TGTGCCATCAGTGAAGACAGTAATAACTATGGCTACACCTTC.

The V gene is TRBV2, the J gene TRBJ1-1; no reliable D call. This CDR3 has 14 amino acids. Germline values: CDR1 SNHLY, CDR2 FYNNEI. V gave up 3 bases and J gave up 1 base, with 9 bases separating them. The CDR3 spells CASSEEAENTEAFF. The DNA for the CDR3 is TGTGCCAGCAGTGAGGAGGCCGAGAACACTGAAGCTTTCTTT.

The CDR3 region has the DNA TGCGCCAGCAGCTTGGGTTTTTCGGGGGGCTTGGAGACCCAGTACTTC. Residues: CASSLGFSGGLETQYF. This chain links TRBV5-1 with TRBJ2-5; maybe TRBD2 (7 bases). The CDR3 extends over 16 amino acids. V was shortened by 0 bases and J by 5 bases, with 17 bases between the two germline ends. From germline, CDR1 is SGHRS and CDR2 YFSETQ.

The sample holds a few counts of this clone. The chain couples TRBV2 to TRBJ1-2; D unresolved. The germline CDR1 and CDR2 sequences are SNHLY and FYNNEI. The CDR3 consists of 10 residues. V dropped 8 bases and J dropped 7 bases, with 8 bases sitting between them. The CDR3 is CASSFGGYTF. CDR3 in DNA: TGTGCCAGCTCTTTCGGTGGCTACACCTTC.